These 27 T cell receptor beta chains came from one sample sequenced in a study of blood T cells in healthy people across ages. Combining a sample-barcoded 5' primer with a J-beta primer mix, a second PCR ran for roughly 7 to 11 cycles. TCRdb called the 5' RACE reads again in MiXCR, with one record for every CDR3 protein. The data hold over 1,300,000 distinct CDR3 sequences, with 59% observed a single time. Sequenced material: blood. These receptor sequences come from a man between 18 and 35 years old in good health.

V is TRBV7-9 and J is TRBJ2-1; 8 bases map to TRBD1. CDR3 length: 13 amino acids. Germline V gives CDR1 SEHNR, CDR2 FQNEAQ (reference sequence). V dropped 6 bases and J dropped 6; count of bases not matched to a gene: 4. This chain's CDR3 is CASSPRGLNEQFF. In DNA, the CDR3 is TGTGCCAGCAGTCCCAGGGGGCTCAATGAGCAGTTCTTC.

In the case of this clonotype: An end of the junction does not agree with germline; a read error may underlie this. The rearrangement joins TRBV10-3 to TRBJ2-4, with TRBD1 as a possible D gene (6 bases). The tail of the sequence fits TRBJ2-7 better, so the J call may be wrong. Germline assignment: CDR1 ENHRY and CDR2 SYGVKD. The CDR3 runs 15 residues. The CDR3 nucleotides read TGTACCATCAGTGAATCATTACAGGGATCCAACGAGCAGTACTTC. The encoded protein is CTISESLQGSNEQYF.

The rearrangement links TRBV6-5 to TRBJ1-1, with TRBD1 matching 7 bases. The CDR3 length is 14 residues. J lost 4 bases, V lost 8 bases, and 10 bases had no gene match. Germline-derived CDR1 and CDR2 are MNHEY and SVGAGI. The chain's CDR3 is CASGRTQGTTEAFF. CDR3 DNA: TGTGCCAGCGGACGGACACAGGGGACCACTGAAGCTTTCTTT.

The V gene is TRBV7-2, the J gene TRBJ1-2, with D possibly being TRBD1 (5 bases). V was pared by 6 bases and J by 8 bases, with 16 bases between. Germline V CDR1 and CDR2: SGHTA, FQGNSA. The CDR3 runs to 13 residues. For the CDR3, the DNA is TGTGCCAGCAGTGCAGGGTATCTTGAAGGCTACACCTTC. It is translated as CASSAGYLEGYTF.

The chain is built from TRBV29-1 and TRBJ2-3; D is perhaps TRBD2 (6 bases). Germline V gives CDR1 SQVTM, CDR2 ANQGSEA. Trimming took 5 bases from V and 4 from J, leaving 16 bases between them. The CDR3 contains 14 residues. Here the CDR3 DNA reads TGCAGCGTTTCCCCAGCAGGAGGGGCAGATACGCAGTATTTT. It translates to CSVSPAGGADTQYF.

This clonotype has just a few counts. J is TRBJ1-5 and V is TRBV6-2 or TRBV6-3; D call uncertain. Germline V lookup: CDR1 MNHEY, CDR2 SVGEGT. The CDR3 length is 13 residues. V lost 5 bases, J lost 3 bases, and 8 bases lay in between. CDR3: CASSQPANQPQHF. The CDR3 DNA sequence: TGTGCCAGCAGTCAACCGGCCAATCAGCCCCAGCATTTT.

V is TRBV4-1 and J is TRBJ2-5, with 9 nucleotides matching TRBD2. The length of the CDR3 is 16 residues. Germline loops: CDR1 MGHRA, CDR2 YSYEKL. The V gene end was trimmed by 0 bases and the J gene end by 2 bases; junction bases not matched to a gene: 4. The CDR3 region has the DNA TGCGCCAGCAGCCAAGAGTGGCGGGGGGGTCAAGAGACCCAGTACTTC. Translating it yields CASSQEWRGGQETQYF.

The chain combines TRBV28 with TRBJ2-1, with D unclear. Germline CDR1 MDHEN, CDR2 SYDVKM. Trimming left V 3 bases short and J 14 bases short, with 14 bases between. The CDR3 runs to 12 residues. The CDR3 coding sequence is TGTGCCAGCAGTTTCTTAACCCCCTCGAAGTTCTTC. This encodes CASSFLTPSKFF.

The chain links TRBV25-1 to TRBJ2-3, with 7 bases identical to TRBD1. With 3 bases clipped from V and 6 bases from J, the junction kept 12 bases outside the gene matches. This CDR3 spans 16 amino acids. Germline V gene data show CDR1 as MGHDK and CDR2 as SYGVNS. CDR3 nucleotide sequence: TGTGCCAGCAGTGAGGGTAGTGCAGGGGGTCAGGATACGCAGTATTTT. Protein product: CASSEGSAGGQDTQYF.

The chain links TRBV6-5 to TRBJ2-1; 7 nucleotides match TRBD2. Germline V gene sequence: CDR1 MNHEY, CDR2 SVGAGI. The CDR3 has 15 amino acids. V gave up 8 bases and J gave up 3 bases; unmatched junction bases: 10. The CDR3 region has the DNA TGTGCCAGCCGTAGAGGGAGGGGTTTCTACAATGAGCAGTTCTTC. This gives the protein CASRRGRGFYNEQFF.

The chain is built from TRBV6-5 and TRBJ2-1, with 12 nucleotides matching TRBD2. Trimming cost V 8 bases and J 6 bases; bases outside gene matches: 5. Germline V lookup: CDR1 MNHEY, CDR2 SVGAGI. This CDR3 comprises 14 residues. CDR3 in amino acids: CASGLAGPFNEQFF. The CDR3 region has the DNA TGTGCCAGCGGACTAGCGGGGCCTTTCAATGAGCAGTTCTTC.

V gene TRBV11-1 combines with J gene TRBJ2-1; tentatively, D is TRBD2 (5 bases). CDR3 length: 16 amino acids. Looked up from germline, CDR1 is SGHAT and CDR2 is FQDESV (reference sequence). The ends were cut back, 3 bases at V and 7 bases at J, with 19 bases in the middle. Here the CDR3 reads CASSLEDVEAQNEQFF. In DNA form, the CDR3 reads TGTGCCAGCAGCTTGGAGGATGTGGAGGCCCAAAATGAGCAGTTCTTC.

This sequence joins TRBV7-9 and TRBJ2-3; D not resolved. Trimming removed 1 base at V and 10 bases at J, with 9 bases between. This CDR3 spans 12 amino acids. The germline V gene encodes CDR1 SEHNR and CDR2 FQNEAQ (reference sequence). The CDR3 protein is CASSLGSSPQYF. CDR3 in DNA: TGTGCCAGCAGCTTAGGCTCCAGCCCGCAGTATTTT.

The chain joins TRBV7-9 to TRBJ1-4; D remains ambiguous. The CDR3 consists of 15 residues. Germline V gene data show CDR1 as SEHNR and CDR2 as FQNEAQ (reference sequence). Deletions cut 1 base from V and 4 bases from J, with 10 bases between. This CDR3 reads CASSLDGWDNEKLFF. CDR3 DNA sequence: TGTGCCAGCAGCTTAGACGGATGGGATAATGAAAAACTGTTTTTT.

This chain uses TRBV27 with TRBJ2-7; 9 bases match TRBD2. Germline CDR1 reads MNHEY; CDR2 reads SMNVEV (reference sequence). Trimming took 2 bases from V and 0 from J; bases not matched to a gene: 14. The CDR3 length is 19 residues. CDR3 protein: CASSLESSGVPGISYEQYF. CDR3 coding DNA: TGTGCCAGCAGTTTAGAGTCTAGCGGGGTCCCGGGGATCTCCTACGAGCAGTACTTC.

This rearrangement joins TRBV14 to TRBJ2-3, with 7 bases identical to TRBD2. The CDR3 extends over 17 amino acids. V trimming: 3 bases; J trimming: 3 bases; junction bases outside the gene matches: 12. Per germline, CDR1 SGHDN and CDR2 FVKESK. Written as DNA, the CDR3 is TGTGCCAGCAGCCATAGATCTAGCGGAGTTAAGACAGATACGCAGTATTTT. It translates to CASSHRSSGVKTDTQYF.

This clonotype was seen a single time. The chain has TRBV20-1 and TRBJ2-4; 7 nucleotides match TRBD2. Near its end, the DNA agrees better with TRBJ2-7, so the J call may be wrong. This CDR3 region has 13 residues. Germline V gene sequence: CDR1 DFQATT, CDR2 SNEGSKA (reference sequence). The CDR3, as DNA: TGCAGTGCTAGAAACATCCGGGAGGACGAGCAGTACTTC. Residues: CSARNIREDEQYF.

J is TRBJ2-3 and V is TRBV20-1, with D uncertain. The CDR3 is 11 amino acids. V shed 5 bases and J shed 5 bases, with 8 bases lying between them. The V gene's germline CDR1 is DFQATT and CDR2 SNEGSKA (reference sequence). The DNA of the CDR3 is TGCAGTGCTCACCATGTAGATACGCAGTATTTT. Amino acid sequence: CSAHHVDTQYF.

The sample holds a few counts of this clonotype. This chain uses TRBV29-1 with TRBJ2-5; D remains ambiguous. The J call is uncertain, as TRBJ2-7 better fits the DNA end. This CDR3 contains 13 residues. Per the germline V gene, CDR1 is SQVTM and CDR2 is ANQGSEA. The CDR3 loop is CSVVEGPTDEQYF. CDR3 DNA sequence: TGCAGCGTTGTGGAAGGCCCCACGGACGAGCAGTACTTC.

This CDR3 is CASRPGLALAKNIQYF. In nucleotides, the CDR3 is TGTGCCAGCAGACCCGGACTGGCCCTAGCCAAAAACATTCAGTACTTC. The chain combines TRBV28 with TRBJ2-4, with D maybe TRBD2 (5 bases). Trimming removed 6 bases at V and 0 bases at J, with 15 bases between. Per germline, CDR1 MDHEN and CDR2 SYDVKM. CDR3 length: 16 residues.

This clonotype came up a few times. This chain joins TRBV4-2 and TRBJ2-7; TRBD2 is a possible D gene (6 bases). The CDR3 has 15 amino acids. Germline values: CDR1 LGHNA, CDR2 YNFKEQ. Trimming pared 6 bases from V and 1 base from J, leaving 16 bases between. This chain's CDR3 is CASRALGRESYEQYF. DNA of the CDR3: TGTGCCAGCAGGGCCCTAGGGCGGGAATCCTACGAGCAGTACTTC.

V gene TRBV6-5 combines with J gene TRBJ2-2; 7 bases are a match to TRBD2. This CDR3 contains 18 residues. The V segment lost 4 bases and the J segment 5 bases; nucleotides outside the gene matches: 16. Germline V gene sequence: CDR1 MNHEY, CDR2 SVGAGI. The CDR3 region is CASSSRGGSNRETGELFF. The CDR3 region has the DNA TGTGCCAGCAGTTCCCGGGGCGGGAGTAATAGAGAAACCGGGGAGCTGTTTTTT.

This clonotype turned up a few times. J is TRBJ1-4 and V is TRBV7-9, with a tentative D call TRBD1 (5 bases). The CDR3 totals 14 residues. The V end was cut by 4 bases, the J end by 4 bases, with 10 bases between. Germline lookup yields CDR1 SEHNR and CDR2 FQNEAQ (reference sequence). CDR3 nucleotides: TGTGCCAGCAGCTCGACAGAGCGTAATGAAAAACTGTTTTTT. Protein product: CASSSTERNEKLFF.

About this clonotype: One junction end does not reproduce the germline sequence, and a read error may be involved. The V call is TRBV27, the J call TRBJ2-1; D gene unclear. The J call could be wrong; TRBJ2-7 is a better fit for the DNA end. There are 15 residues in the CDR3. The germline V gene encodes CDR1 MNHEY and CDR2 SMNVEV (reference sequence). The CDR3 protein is CAGSLDAGSYNEQYF. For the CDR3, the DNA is TGTGCCGGCAGTTTAGACGCCGGATCCTACAATGAGCAGTACTTC.

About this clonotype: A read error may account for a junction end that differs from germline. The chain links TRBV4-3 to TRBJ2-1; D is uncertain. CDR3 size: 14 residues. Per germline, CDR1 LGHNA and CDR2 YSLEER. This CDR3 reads CASSEESSYNEQFF. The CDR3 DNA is TGCGCCAGCAGCGAAGAGAGCTCCTACAATGAGCAGTTCTTC.

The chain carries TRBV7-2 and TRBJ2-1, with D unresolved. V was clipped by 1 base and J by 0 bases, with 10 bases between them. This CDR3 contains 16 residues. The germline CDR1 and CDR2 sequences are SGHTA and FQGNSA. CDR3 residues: CASSLGFSSSYNEQFF. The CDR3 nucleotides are TGTGCCAGCAGCTTAGGTTTCAGCAGCTCCTACAATGAGCAGTTCTTC.

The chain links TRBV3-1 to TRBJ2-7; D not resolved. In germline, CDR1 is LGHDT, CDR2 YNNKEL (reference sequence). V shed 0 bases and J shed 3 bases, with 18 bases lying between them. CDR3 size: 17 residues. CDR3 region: CASSQESDGPKFYEQYF. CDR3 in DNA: TGTGCCAGCAGCCAAGAGTCGGACGGGCCCAAATTCTACGAGCAGTACTTC.